What follows describes a single T cell receptor (beta chain). The junction had 6 bases not matched to a gene; V was cut back by 3 bases and J by 6 bases. The germline gives CDR1 SGHRS, CDR2 YFSETQ. The CDR3 sequence is 15 residues long. Reverse transcription of about 0.5 to 1 ug RNA used random hexamers. TCRdb re-called the immunoSEQ multiplex PCR reads through MiXCR, storing one row per CDR3 protein. The sample shows approximately 200,000 distinct CDR3 sequences, just under 95% of them seen only once. The data derive from a study of CD8 T cells in Susac syndrome. The chain has TRBV5-1 and TRBJ1-5, with 10 bases identical to TRBD1. Sample: CD4+ T cells from PBMCs. The sequence derives from a human donor with multiple sclerosis. The CDR3, as DNA: TGCGCCAGCAGCTCAGGGACAGGGGCGGTTCAGCCCCAGCATTTT. This sequence encodes CASSSGTGAVQPQHF.